This T cell receptor beta chain was obtained from a study of blood T cell repertoires in COVID-19. The assay was immunoSEQ multiplex PCR, and TCRdb's table has in-frame clones only and misses some. The table includes approximately 350,000 clones, 80% to 90% detected once. With 1 base removed from V and 0 bases from J, the gap between germline ends came to 6 bases. The CDR3 length is 15 residues. Germline assignment: CDR1 SGHNT and CDR2 YENEEA. The sample taken for sequencing was PBMCs or T cells enriched from blood (not recorded which). The receptor's source is a man aged 18 to 30 who had recovered from COVID-19. This chain uses TRBV11-3 with TRBJ2-2; possible D gene TRBD2, 5 bases. CDR3 in amino acids: CASSLAGANTGELFF. CDR3 DNA sequence: TGTGCCAGCAGCTTAGCCGGGGCGAACACCGGGGAGCTGTTTTTT.